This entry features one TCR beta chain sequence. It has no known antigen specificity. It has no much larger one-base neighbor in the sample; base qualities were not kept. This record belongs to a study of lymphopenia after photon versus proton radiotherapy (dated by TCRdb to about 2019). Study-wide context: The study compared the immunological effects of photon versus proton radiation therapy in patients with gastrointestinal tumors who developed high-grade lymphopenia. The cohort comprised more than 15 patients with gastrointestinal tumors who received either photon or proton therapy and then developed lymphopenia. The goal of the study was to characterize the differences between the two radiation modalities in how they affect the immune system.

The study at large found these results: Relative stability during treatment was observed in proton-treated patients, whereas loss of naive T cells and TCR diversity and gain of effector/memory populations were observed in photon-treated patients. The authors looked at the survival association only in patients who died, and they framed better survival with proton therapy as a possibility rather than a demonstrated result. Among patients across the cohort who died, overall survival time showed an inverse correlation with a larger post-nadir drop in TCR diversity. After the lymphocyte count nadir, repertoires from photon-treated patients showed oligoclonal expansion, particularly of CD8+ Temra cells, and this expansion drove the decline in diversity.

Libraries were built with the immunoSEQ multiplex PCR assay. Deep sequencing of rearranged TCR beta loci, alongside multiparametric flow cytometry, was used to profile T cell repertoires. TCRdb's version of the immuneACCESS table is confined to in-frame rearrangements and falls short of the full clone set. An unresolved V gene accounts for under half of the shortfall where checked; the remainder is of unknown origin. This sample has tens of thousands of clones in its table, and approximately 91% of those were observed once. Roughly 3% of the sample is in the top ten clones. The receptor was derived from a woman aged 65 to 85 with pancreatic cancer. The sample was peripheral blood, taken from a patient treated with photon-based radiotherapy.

The DNA sequence is as follows: TGTGCCAGCAGCATCGGGACCGGTACGAGTTACGAGCAGTACTTC. It translates as CASSIGTGTSYEQYF. Recombination linked TRBV7-8 to TRBJ2-7; the D gene may be TRBD1 or TRBD2, since each aligns over 5 bases. CDR1 SGHVS and CDR2 FQNEAQ were looked up in the germline V gene. From cysteine to phenylalanine, the CDR3 is 15 amino acids long. Only the CDR3 portion is preserved as DNA: 45 bases, with reading frame beginning at the first base. The junction shows trimming of 5 bases on V and 4 bases on J, plus 18 bases between the germline ends.